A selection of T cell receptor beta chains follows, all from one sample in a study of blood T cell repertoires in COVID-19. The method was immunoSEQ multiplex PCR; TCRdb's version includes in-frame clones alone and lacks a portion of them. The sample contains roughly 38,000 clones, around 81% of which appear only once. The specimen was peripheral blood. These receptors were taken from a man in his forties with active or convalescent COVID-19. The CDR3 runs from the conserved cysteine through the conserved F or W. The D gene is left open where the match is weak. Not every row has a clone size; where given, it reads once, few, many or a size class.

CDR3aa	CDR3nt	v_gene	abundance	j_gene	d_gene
CASSLTREKVEGYTF	TGTGCCAGCAGCCTTACAAGGGAGAAGGTCGAGGGCTACACCTTC	TRBV7-2	-	TRBJ1-2	-
CAWSVGQGYGYTF	TGTGCCTGGAGTGTGGGGCAGGGCTATGGCTACACCTTC	TRBV30	-	TRBJ1-2	-
CASSLVGSPNQPQHF	TGTGCCAGCAGCCTGGTGGGCTCCCCCAATCAGCCCCAGCATTTT	TRBV7-9	-	TRBJ1-5	-
CASSYSRVGQGAGTEAFF	TGTGCCAGCAGTTACTCGAGGGTAGGACAGGGGGCCGGCACTGAAGCTTTCTTT	TRBV6-2/TRBV6-3	-	TRBJ1-1	TRBD1
CASSPYGGMNTGELFF	TGTGCCAGCAGCCCGTACGGGGGGATGAACACCGGGGAGCTGTTTTTT	TRBV7-6	few	TRBJ2-2	TRBD2
CASSSSLGDTEAFF	TGTGCCAGCAGTTCATCCCTGGGAGACACTGAAGCTTTCTTT	TRBV27	-	TRBJ1-1	-
CASSTDRSLPGELFF	TGCGCCAGCAGCACGGACAGATCGCTTCCCGGGGAGCTGTTTTTT	TRBV5-1	many	TRBJ2-2	-
CASSQGGQGNEKLFF	TGTGCCAGCAGCCAAGGAGGACAGGGAAATGAAAAACTGTTTTTT	TRBV3-1/TRBV3-2	-	TRBJ1-4	TRBD1
CASSPRQEGGETQYF	TGTGCCAGCAGCCCCAGACAGGAGGGGGGGGAGACCCAGTACTTC	TRBV7-2	once	TRBJ2-5	-
CASSLSPFTRGGYTF	TGTGCCAGCAGTTTATCGCCATTCACAAGAGGTGGCTACACCTTC	TRBV27	once	TRBJ1-2	-
CASSLGGGNYGYTF	TGTGCCAGCAGCTTAGGCGGGGGTAACTATGGCTACACCTTC	TRBV11-2	-	TRBJ1-2	-
CASSWTSGIGDEQFF	TGTGCCAGCAGCTGGACTAGCGGGATAGGGGATGAGCAGTTCTTC	TRBV7-2	-	TRBJ2-1	TRBD2
CASSSPHRDDIQYF	TGTGCCAGCAGCTCCCCCCACAGGGATGACATTCAGTACTTC	TRBV11-3	-	TRBJ2-4	-
CASSTAYGDSVRTEAFF	TGTGCCAGCAGCACGGCCTATGGGGACTCTGTTAGGACTGAAGCTTTCTTT	TRBV11-2	-	TRBJ1-1	-
CASRGEARYGYTF	TGTGCCAGCAGAGGCGAGGCCCGCTATGGCTACACCTTC	TRBV28	-	TRBJ1-2	-
CASRGTGVTGELFF	TGTGCCAGCAGAGGGACAGGGGTGACCGGGGAGCTGTTTTTT	TRBV25-1	-	TRBJ2-2	TRBD1
CASSESLQETQYF	TGCGCCAGCAGTGAGAGCCTACAAGAGACCCAGTACTTC	TRBV10-1	once	TRBJ2-5	-